This T cell receptor (beta chain) was recovered during a study of CD8+CD57+ T cells in acquired aplastic anemia. The sequenced patients had an expansion of CD8+CD57+ cells seen by flow cytometry. Notes on this clonotype: The target antigen is unknown.

Germline lookup yields CDR1 SGHDT and CDR2 YYEEEE. The CDR3 is made up of 16 amino acids. V was cut by 3 bases and J by 5 bases, with 20 bases left in between. Study-wide points: Between patients and controls, 25 to 30 CD8+ CDR3 sequences were found in common. Controls did not differ significantly from patients in CD8+ Simpson's diversity.

Genomic DNA, the template, was used for profiling of the TCR beta VDJ and CDR3. TCRdb fed the reads into MiXCR, producing one record per CDR3 protein. The table has approximately 250,000 distinct CDR3 sequences, around 82% seen once. The rearrangement uses TRBV5-6 and TRBJ1-2; weak D call: TRBD1 (5 bases). Input material: sorted CD4+, CD8+, or CD8+CD57+ T cells (not recorded which) from PBMCs. The source is a human donor with aplastic anemia. CDR3 protein: CASSYLGDGLVYGYTF. The CDR3 DNA is TGTGCCAGCAGCTATTTGGGGGACGGGCTCGTATATGGCTACACCTTC.